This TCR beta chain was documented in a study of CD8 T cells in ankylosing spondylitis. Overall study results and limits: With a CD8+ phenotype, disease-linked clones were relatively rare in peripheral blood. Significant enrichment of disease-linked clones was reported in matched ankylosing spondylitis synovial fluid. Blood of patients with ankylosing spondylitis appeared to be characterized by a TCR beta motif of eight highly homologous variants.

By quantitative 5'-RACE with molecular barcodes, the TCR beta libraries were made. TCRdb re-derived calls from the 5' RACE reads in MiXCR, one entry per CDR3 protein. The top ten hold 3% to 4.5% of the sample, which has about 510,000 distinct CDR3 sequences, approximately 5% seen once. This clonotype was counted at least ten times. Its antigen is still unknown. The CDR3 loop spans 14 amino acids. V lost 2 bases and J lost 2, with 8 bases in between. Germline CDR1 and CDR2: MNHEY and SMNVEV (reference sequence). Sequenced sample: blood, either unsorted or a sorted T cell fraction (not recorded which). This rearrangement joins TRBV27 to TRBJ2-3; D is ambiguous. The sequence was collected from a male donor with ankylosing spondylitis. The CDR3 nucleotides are TGTGCCAGCAGTTTACGGGTACCCACAGATACGCAGTATTTT. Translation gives CASSLRVPTDTQYF.